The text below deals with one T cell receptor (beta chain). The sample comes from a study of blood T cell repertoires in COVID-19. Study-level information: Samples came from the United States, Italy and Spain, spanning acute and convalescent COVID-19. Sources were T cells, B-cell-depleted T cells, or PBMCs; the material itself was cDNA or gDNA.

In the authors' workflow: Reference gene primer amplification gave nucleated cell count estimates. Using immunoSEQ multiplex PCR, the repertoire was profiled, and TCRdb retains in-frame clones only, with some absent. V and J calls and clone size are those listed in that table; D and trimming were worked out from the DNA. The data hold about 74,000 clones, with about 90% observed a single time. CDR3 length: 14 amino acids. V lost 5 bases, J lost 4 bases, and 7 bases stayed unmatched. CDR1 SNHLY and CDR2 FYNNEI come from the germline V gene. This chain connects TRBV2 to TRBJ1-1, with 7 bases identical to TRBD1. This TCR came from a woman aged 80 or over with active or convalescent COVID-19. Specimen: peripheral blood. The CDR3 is CASSPDRASTEAFF. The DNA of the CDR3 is TGTGCCAGCAGTCCCGACAGGGCCTCCACTGAAGCTTTCTTT.